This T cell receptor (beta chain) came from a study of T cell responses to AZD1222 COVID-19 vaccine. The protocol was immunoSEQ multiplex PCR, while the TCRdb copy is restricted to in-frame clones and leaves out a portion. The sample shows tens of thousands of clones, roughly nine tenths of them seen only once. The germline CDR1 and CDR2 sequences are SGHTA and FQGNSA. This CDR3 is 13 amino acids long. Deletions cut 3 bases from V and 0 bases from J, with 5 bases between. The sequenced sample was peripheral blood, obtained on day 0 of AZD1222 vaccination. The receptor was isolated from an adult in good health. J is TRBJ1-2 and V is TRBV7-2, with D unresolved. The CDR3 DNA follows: TGTGCCAGCAGCTTTAGGGCTAACTATGGCTACACCTTC. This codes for CASSFRANYGYTF. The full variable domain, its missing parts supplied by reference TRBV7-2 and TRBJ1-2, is GAGVSQSPSNKVTEKGKDVELRCDPISGHTALYWYRQSLGQGLEFLIYFQGNSAPDKSGLPSDRFSAERTGGSVSTLTIQRTQQEDSAVYLCASSFRANYGYTFGSGTRLTVV.